Shown below are 27 T cell receptor beta chains from a single sample sequenced in a study of graft-versus-host responses after intestinal transplantation. The repertoire was sequenced with immunoSEQ multiplex PCR; TCRdb's copy has only in-frame clones and lacks some. The sample lists about 98,000 clones; about 84% were seen once. The specimen comprised PBMCs, sampled 255 days after intestinal transplant. Receptors originate from a human patient who received an intestinal transplant, so some T cells may come from the graft donor.

The J gene is TRBJ1-2, the V gene TRBV7-8; a possible D gene is TRBD1 (5 bases). Trimming took 5 bases from V and 3 from J, leaving 13 bases between them. The CDR3 runs 14 residues. Germline CDR1 is SGHVS and CDR2 is FQNEAQ. The CDR3 sequence is CASSRKTAYYGYTF. The CDR3 bases are TGTGCCAGCAGCCGAAAGACAGCTTACTATGGCTACACCTTC. Looking up the rest from reference TRBV7-8 and TRBJ1-2 gives the full variable domain: GAGVSQSPRYKVAKRGQDVALRCDPISGHVSLFWYQQALGQGPEFLTYFQNEAQLDKSGLPSDRFFAERPEGSVSTLKIQRTQQEDSAVYLCASSRKTAYYGYTFGSGTRLTVV.

This chain links TRBV5-1 with TRBJ2-5, with D maybe TRBD2 (5 bases). CDR1 is SGHRS and CDR2 is YFSETQ in the germline V gene. With 1 base removed from V and 3 bases from J, the gap between germline ends came to 13 bases. There are 15 residues in the CDR3. For the CDR3, the DNA is TGCGCCAGCAGCTTGATGGACTCGCCTAAAGAGACCCAGTACTTC. Protein: CASSLMDSPKETQYF.

The CDR3 DNA is TGTGCCAGCAGTTACTTGGGGACAGGGGATCAGGGCTACACCTTC. As protein: CASSYLGTGDQGYTF. The genes are TRBV6-5 and TRBJ1-2, with TRBD1 identical over 10 bases. Germline loops: CDR1 MNHEY, CDR2 SVGAGI. With 1 base clipped from V and 8 bases from J, the junction kept 7 bases outside the gene matches. The CDR3 covers 15 residues.

The chain is built from TRBV27 and TRBJ2-1; tentative D call: TRBD2 (7 bases). V gave up 7 bases and J gave up 7 bases, with 14 bases separating them. This CDR3 has 13 amino acids. Germline V lookup: CDR1 MNHEY, CDR2 SMNVEV (reference sequence). CDR3 nucleotides: TGTGCCAGCAATCATCGGGGGGCGAATGAGCAGTTCTTC. Translated, it gives CASNHRGANEQFF.

This clone was observed once. The chain has TRBV7-8 and TRBJ1-2; D ambiguous. The CDR3 runs 14 residues. Germline V lookup: CDR1 SGHVS, CDR2 FQNEAQ. With 1 base removed from V and 4 bases from J, the gap between germline ends came to 10 bases. The CDR3, as DNA: TGTGCCAGCAGCTTAGAAGAGGGATCCTATGGCTACACCTTC. Protein sequence: CASSLEEGSYGYTF.

The chain employs TRBV21-1 and TRBJ2-3; the DNA was not used to check the table's D call, TRBD1. TRBV21-1 is tagged as a pseudogene. CDR3 length equals 16 residues. CDR3 bases: TGTGCCAGCAGCGCGCGGACAGGGGGAGTCACAGATACGCAGTATTTT. Its protein is CASSARTGGVTDTQYF.

The J gene is TRBJ2-5, the V gene TRBV20-1; tentatively, D is TRBD1 (5 bases). CDR1 is DFQATT and CDR2 is SNEGSKA in the germline V gene (reference sequence). The CDR3 has 11 amino acids. V shed 2 bases and J shed 4 bases, with 5 bases lying between them. The CDR3 protein is CSARQGETQYF. As DNA, the CDR3 is TGCAGTGCTAGACAGGGAGAGACCCAGTACTTC.

This rearrangement joins TRBV11-1 to TRBJ2-5, with 8 positions matching TRBD1. The J call could be wrong; TRBJ2-7 is a better fit for the DNA end. The germline gives CDR1 SGHAT, CDR2 FQDESV (reference sequence). The CDR3 consists of 15 residues. The CDR3 loop is CASSWDRTTSYEQYF. Written as DNA, the CDR3 is TGTGCCAGCAGCTGGGACAGGACCACCTCCTACGAGCAGTACTTC.

V gene TRBV5-4 combines with J gene TRBJ1-2; 11 bases align to TRBD1. Germline CDR1 reads SGHNT; CDR2 reads YYREEE (reference sequence). The CDR3 loop spans 14 amino acids. V was clipped by 5 bases and J by 4 bases; unmatched bases: 4. The CDR3 DNA reads TGTGCCAGCAGGATGGGACAGGGGGGCTATGGCTACACCTTC. This sequence encodes CASRMGQGGYGYTF. Full variable domain (outside the CDR3, taken from reference TRBV5-4 and TRBJ1-2): ETGVTQSPTHLIKTRGQQVTLRCSSQSGHNTVSWYQQALGQGPQFIFQYYREEENGRGNFPPRFSGLQFPNYSSELNVNALELDDSALYLCASRMGQGGYGYTFGSGTRLTVV.

In DNA form, the CDR3 reads TGTGCCAGCAGTTGGGGGCGCGAGCAGTACTTC. Amino acid sequence: CASSWGREQYF. The V gene is TRBV28, the J gene TRBJ2-7; weak D call: TRBD1 (6 bases). Deletions cut 4 bases from V and 6 bases from J, with 7 bases between. The CDR3 loop spans 11 amino acids. The germline V gene encodes CDR1 MDHEN and CDR2 SYDVKM.

The chain links TRBV5-4 to TRBJ2-1; a weak D match, TRBD1 (5 bases). CDR1 SGHNT and CDR2 YYREEE come from the germline V gene (reference sequence). Trimming cost V 7 bases and J 7 bases, with 15 bases left between them. The CDR3 loop spans 13 amino acids. The CDR3 DNA is TGTGCCAGCTCCGTAGGGGCCAGGAATGAGCAGTTCTTC. It codes for CASSVGARNEQFF.

CDR3 residues: CASSIDRGRRAFF. The DNA of the CDR3 is TGTGCCAGCAGCATTGACAGGGGGCGAAGAGCTTTCTTT. V is TRBV7-9 and J is TRBJ1-1; TRBD1 agrees at 10 bases. With V trimmed by 5 bases and J by 10 bases, 7 bases remained unmatched. Germline V gene data show CDR1 as SEHNR and CDR2 as FQNEAQ (reference sequence). This CDR3 region has 13 residues. The full variable domain, with the rest looked up from reference TRBV7-9 and TRBJ1-1, is DTGVSQNPRHKITKRGQNVTFRCDPISEHNRLYWYRQTLGQGPEFLTYFQNEAQLEKSRLLSDRFSAERPKGSFSTLEIQRTEQGDSAMYLCASSIDRGRRAFFGQGTRLTVV.

The J gene is TRBJ2-5, the V gene TRBV27; the D gene is possibly TRBD1 (6 bases). The length of the CDR3 is 13 residues. V was shortened by 3 bases and J by 2 bases, with 7 bases between the two germline ends. Germline CDR1 MNHEY, CDR2 SMNVEV (reference sequence). In DNA form, the CDR3 reads TGTGCCAGCAGTTTTGACAGGCAAGAGACCCAGTACTTC. It translates to CASSFDRQETQYF.

To note about this clone: The germline gene is not matched at one end of the junction; a read error may be the cause. This rearrangement joins TRBV6-1 to TRBJ1-6; D possibly corresponds to TRBD1 (5 bases). This CDR3 comprises 18 residues. The germline V gene has CDR1 MNHNS and CDR2 SASEGT. In DNA form, the CDR3 reads TGTGCCAGCAGTAAAGCTACCCCAGGGAGCTCCTATAATTCACCCCTCCACTTT. This encodes CASSKATPGSSYNSPLHF.

This clone appeared a single time. The chain carries TRBV2 and TRBJ2-5; no definite D call. Germline assignment: CDR1 SNHLY and CDR2 FYNNEI. The ends were cut back, 1 base at V and 5 bases at J, with 8 bases in the middle. The CDR3 runs 13 residues. This CDR3 reads CASSEETVETQYF. The DNA of the CDR3 is TGTGCCAGCAGTGAAGAGACTGTTGAGACCCAGTACTTC.

The rearrangement joins TRBV7-8 to TRBJ1-1, with 7 bases matching TRBD1. The CDR3 length is 16 residues. Trimming removed 5 bases from V and 0 bases from J; junction bases left unmatched: 9. The V gene's germline CDR1 is SGHVS and CDR2 FQNEAQ. Here the CDR3 DNA reads TGTGCCAGCAGCCCCGGGCAGGGGGGCATGAACACTGAAGCTTTCTTT. This gives the protein CASSPGQGGMNTEAFF.

The V gene is TRBV29-1, the J gene TRBJ2-1; 9 nucleotides align to TRBD1. V was pared by 5 bases and J by 5 bases, with 7 bases of the junction left unmatched. Germline V lookup: CDR1 SQVTM, CDR2 ANQGSEA. The CDR3 has 14 amino acids. The CDR3 DNA reads as TGCAGCGTTTCCGGGACAGGGAAAAACAATGAGCAGTTCTTC. Translated: CSVSGTGKNNEQFF.

V and J are TRBV14 and TRBJ2-1; 10 bases map to TRBD2. The CDR3 has 15 residues. Germline V gives CDR1 SGHDN, CDR2 FVKESK. V dropped 5 bases and J dropped 6; count of bases not matched to a gene: 7. CDR3 nucleotides: TGTGCCAGCAGCAGCCTAGCGGGAGAGGGCAATGAGCAGTTCTTC. Its translation: CASSSLAGEGNEQFF.

The chain joins TRBV4-2 to TRBJ2-2, with TRBD1 matching over 8 bases. After removal of 0 bases from V and 3 bases from J, the junction contained 6 bases not matched to a gene. CDR1 and CDR2 (germline): LGHNA, YNFKEQ. The CDR3 has 17 residues. The CDR3 nucleotides are TGTGCCAGCAGCCAAGATCGGGCAGGGGGCTACACCGGGGAGCTGTTTTTT. This sequence encodes CASSQDRAGGYTGELFF.

The chain is built from TRBV19 and TRBJ1-3; D remains unclear. The V gene lost 3 bases and the J gene lost 3 bases, with 12 bases spanning the gap. The CDR3 runs to 15 residues. CDR1 is LNHDA and CDR2 is SQIVND in the germline V gene (reference sequence). CDR3 loop: CASSIDGPGGNTIYF. The CDR3 DNA reads as TGTGCCAGTAGTATTGACGGCCCGGGTGGAAACACCATATATTTT. Combining the CDR3 with reference TRBV19 and TRBJ1-3 gives the whole variable domain DGGITQSPKYLFRKEGQNVTLSCEQNLNHDAMYWYRQDPGQGLRLIYYSQIVNDFQKGDIAEGYSVSREKKESFPLTVTSAQKNPTAFYLCASSIDGPGGNTIYFGEGSWLTVV.

V usage is TRBV5-1 and J usage is TRBJ2-3, with 7 nucleotides matching TRBD1. V dropped 3 bases and J dropped 2; count of bases not matched to a gene: 9. The CDR3 loop spans 16 amino acids. CDR1 and CDR2 (germline): SGHRS, YFSETQ. The CDR3 DNA sequence: TGCGCCAGCAGCTCGTACAGGGGCCCGGACACAGATACGCAGTATTTT. Translation: CASSSYRGPDTDTQYF.

The chain has TRBV6-4 and TRBJ2-7, with D maybe TRBD1 (5 bases). The germline CDR1 and CDR2 sequences are MRHNA and SNTAGT. V lost 4 bases to trimming and J lost 2 bases, with 12 bases between them. CDR3 size: 14 residues. The CDR3 sequence is CASSASETAYEQYV. The CDR3, as DNA: TGTGCCAGCAGTGCCTCCGAGACAGCCTACGAGCAGTACGTC.

The rearrangement joins TRBV27 to TRBJ2-1; no clear D gene. In germline, CDR1 is MNHEY, CDR2 SMNVEV (reference sequence). There are 15 residues in the CDR3. Deletions cut 2 bases from V and 10 bases from J, with 18 bases between. This CDR3 is CASSLNSGSSREQFF. Here the CDR3 DNA reads TGTGCCAGCAGTTTAAATTCTGGCTCCTCCAGGGAGCAGTTCTTC.

The V gene is TRBV5-1, the J gene TRBJ2-4, with D possibly called TRBD1 or TRBD2 (5 bases each). CDR3 length: 16 amino acids. Between the trimmed V and J ends, which lost 3 bases and 4 bases, there was a span of 17 bases. Germline V CDR1 and CDR2: SGHRS, YFSETQ. The CDR3 loop reads CASSSPGPLGKNIQYF. DNA of the CDR3: TGCGCCAGCAGCTCGCCAGGGCCACTAGGAAAAAACATTCAGTACTTC.

V usage is TRBV6-1 and J usage is TRBJ2-3; 7 bases match TRBD2. CDR3 length: 16 residues. The V gene's germline CDR1 is MNHNS and CDR2 SASEGT. Losses at the gene ends were 4 bases for V and 0 bases for J; bases not matched to a gene: 7. CDR3 nucleotide sequence: TGTGCCAGCAGTGCTACGGGTAGCGGGAGCACAGATACGCAGTATTTT. Its translation: CASSATGSGSTDTQYF.

The rearrangement links TRBV13 to TRBJ1-1, with 7 bases matching TRBD1. Per the germline V gene, CDR1 is PRHDT and CDR2 is FYEKMQ (reference sequence). The length of the CDR3 is 14 residues. V lost 5 bases to trimming and J lost 1 base; unmatched junction nucleotides: 4. The chain's CDR3 is CASSQRQGNTEAFF. CDR3 in DNA: TGTGCCAGCAGCCAAAGACAGGGGAACACTGAAGCTTTCTTT.

The chain combines TRBV7-9 with TRBJ2-3; D is perhaps TRBD2 (5 bases). Germline assignment: CDR1 SEHNR and CDR2 FQNEAQ (reference sequence). The CDR3 is 15 amino acids. Trimming pared 5 bases from V and 4 bases from J, leaving 16 bases between. This chain's CDR3 is CASSPPLAEADTQYF. CDR3 DNA: TGTGCCAGCAGCCCTCCGCTAGCTGAGGCAGATACGCAGTATTTT.